The clone carrying this TCR beta chain appeared a few times. The antigen remains undetermined. TCRdb re-derived calls from the RT-PCR reads in MiXCR, one entry per CDR3 protein. Of 300,000 to 350,000 distinct CDR3 sequences listed, about a fifth were seen once; the top ten hold about a tenth. The data were taken from a study of response to subunit inactivated influenza vaccine. Findings and limits, study-wide: T cells newly recruited by each seasonal influenza vaccination are few, the authors suggested.

V was pared by 6 bases and J by 0 bases, with 8 bases between. Germline CDR1 ENHRY, CDR2 SYGVKD. The CDR3 covers 13 residues. The sequence was collected from a man between 50 and 75 years old who received an inactivated influenza vaccine. The sequencing here drew on PBMCs from blood, taken 21 months after vaccination. The chain has TRBV10-3 and TRBJ1-1, with D possibly TRBD1 on 5 matching bases. The DNA for the CDR3 is TGTGCCATCAGCAGGGAATTGAACACTGAAGCTTTCTTT. Protein product: CAISRELNTEAFF.